This is a list of T cell receptor beta chains from one sample in a study of cytomegalovirus exposure and HLA in healthy donors. Assay: immunoSEQ multiplex PCR; the TCRdb copy retains only in-frame clones and omits some. Here the sample spans 120,000 or so clones, more than 70% being singletons. The sample was PBMCs. The receptors were gathered from a woman in her twenties or thirties in good health and CMV-seronegative. Each CDR3 is given with its conserved first and last residue. The D gene is left open where the match is weak. The size entry is marked missing in some rows and otherwise reads once, few, many or a size class.

cdr3_nt: TGTGCCAGCAGTGGAGAGACAGGGTACGCCGAGCAGTACTTC
cdr3_aa: CASSGETGYAEQYF
j_call: TRBJ2-7
v_call: TRBV2
d_call: TRBD1
clone_size: .

cdr3_nt: TGTGCCAGCAGCGCCGGACACAGTTATGGCTACACCTTC
cdr3_aa: CASSAGHSYGYTF
j_call: TRBJ1-2
v_call: TRBV7-8
d_call: .
clone_size: .

cdr3_nt: TGTGCCAGCAGCTTAATGGGCGGGGGGCCGAGCACAGATACGCAGTATTTT
cdr3_aa: CASSLMGGGPSTDTQYF
j_call: TRBJ2-3
v_call: TRBV7-8
d_call: TRBD2
clone_size: .

cdr3_nt: TGTGCCAGCAGTGAGGCCAAGAGCACAGATACGCAGTATTTT
cdr3_aa: CASSEAKSTDTQYF
j_call: TRBJ2-3
v_call: TRBV25-1
d_call: .
clone_size: .

cdr3_nt: TGCAGTGGACTCGAGTATGGGACCCAGTACTTC
cdr3_aa: CSGLEYGTQYF
j_call: TRBJ2-5
v_call: TRBV20-1
d_call: .
clone_size: .

cdr3_nt: TGTGCCATCAGTTACACCGGGACACCCAACTATGGCTACACCTTC
cdr3_aa: CAISYTGTPNYGYTF
j_call: TRBJ1-2
v_call: TRBV10-3
d_call: .
clone_size: .

cdr3_nt: TGTGCCAGCAGCTTAGTAACGGGGACTAGCGGGTCGCGGACCGGGGAGCTGTTTTTT
cdr3_aa: CASSLVTGTSGSRTGELFF
j_call: TRBJ2-2
v_call: TRBV7-2
d_call: TRBD2
clone_size: .

cdr3_nt: TGTGCCAGCAGCTTAGGGGCCAACAATGAGCAGTTCTTC
cdr3_aa: CASSLGANNEQFF
j_call: TRBJ2-1
v_call: TRBV11-3
d_call: .
clone_size: .

cdr3_nt: TGTGCCAGCAGCCTCCGGGACAGGGGCCTTCAAGAGACCCAGTACTTC
cdr3_aa: CASSLRDRGLQETQYF
j_call: TRBJ2-5
v_call: TRBV7-9
d_call: TRBD1
clone_size: .

cdr3_nt: TGCGCCAGCAGCTTGGAAGCAGGCCGGTATGAAAAACTGTTTTTT
cdr3_aa: CASSLEAGRYEKLFF
j_call: TRBJ1-4
v_call: TRBV5-1
d_call: .
clone_size: .

cdr3_nt: TGTGCCAGTAGGTGGGAGGGGTCACCCCTCCACTTT
cdr3_aa: CASRWEGSPLHF
j_call: TRBJ1-6
v_call: TRBV19
d_call: .
clone_size: few

cdr3_nt: TGTGCCAGCAGCTTGGGCAGGGGGCGCGGCACTGAAGCTTTCTTT
cdr3_aa: CASSLGRGRGTEAFF
j_call: TRBJ1-1
v_call: TRBV5-6
d_call: TRBD1
clone_size: .

cdr3_nt: TGTGCCAGCAGCTGGACAGGGGGAAGCACAGATACGCAGTATTTT
cdr3_aa: CASSWTGGSTDTQYF
j_call: TRBJ2-3
v_call: TRBV13
d_call: TRBD1
clone_size: .

cdr3_nt: TGTGCCAGCAGCTCTAGGCTTGGGGCCAACGTCCTGACTTTC
cdr3_aa: CASSSRLGANVLTF
j_call: TRBJ2-6
v_call: TRBV13
d_call: .
clone_size: .

cdr3_nt: TGCGCCAGCAGCCAAGGGGACACCCTATCCTTC
cdr3_aa: CASSQGDTLSF
j_call: TRBJ1-2
v_call: TRBV4-3
d_call: .
clone_size: .

cdr3_nt: TGTGCCAGCAGTTACAGCAGGGTTCAAGAGACCCAGTACTTC
cdr3_aa: CASSYSRVQETQYF
j_call: TRBJ2-5
v_call: TRBV6-6
d_call: .
clone_size: once

cdr3_nt: TGCGCCAGCAGCCAAGAAGCGGGGGGACACTACGAGCAGTACTTC
cdr3_aa: CASSQEAGGHYEQYF
j_call: TRBJ2-7
v_call: TRBV4-3
d_call: TRBD2
clone_size: .

cdr3_nt: TGTGCCAGCAGCGAAACGGGACTAGCGAACAATGAGCAGTTCTTC
cdr3_aa: CASSETGLANNEQFF
j_call: TRBJ2-1
v_call: TRBV7-8
d_call: TRBD2
clone_size: .

cdr3_nt: TGTGCCAGCAGCTATACTCTCAGGGGGAACACTGAAGCTTTCTTT
cdr3_aa: CASSYTLRGNTEAFF
j_call: TRBJ1-1
v_call: TRBV11-3
d_call: .
clone_size: .

cdr3_nt: TGCGCCAGCAGAAGGACAGGGAGCGAAAAACTGTTTTTT
cdr3_aa: CASRRTGSEKLFF
j_call: TRBJ1-4
v_call: TRBV5-1
d_call: TRBD1
clone_size: .

cdr3_nt: TGCGCCAGCAGTGAGGGCTACACTGAAGCTTTCTTT
cdr3_aa: CASSEGYTEAFF
j_call: TRBJ1-1
v_call: TRBV10-1
d_call: .
clone_size: .

cdr3_nt: TGCGCCAGCAGCCCCCCGACAGGGACGCTGAACACTGAAGCTTTCTTT
cdr3_aa: CASSPPTGTLNTEAFF
j_call: TRBJ1-1
v_call: TRBV5-1
d_call: TRBD1
clone_size: .

cdr3_nt: TGTGCCAGCAGTCCCCGCAGTCAGGCCTCCTACGAGCAGTACTTC
cdr3_aa: CASSPRSQASYEQYF
j_call: TRBJ2-7
v_call: TRBV27
d_call: .
clone_size: .

cdr3_nt: TGTGCCTGGAAAACTTCTCTACCACGAGCTCGTAACACTGAAGCTTTCTTT
cdr3_aa: CAWKTSLPRARNTEAFF
j_call: TRBJ1-1
v_call: TRBV30
d_call: .
clone_size: .

cdr3_nt: TGTGCCAGCAGCTCACGCCCAGGGGACGAGCAGTACTTC
cdr3_aa: CASSSRPGDEQYF
j_call: TRBJ2-7
v_call: TRBV9
d_call: .
clone_size: once

cdr3_nt: TGTGCCAGCAGCTTAGGTCCGGCAGGGGAGTGGCATGGCTACACCTTC
cdr3_aa: CASSLGPAGEWHGYTF
j_call: TRBJ1-2
v_call: TRBV7-2
d_call: .
clone_size: .

cdr3_nt: TGTGCCTGGGGACAGGGAACACAAGAGACCCAGTACTTC
cdr3_aa: CAWGQGTQETQYF
j_call: TRBJ2-5
v_call: TRBV30
d_call: TRBD1
clone_size: .

cdr3_nt: TGTGCCAGCAGTTACTCCCGGCAGACGGGGGGGATGGCTTTCTTT
cdr3_aa: CASSYSRQTGGMAFF
j_call: TRBJ1-1
v_call: TRBV6-6
d_call: .
clone_size: .

cdr3_nt: TGTGCCAGCAGCCAAGACAGGGGTCGTAATGGCTACACCTTC
cdr3_aa: CASSQDRGRNGYTF
j_call: TRBJ1-2
v_call: TRBV11-2
d_call: TRBD1
clone_size: .

cdr3_nt: TGTGCCAGCAGCCCCGGGACTAGCGGAAACATTCAGTACTTC
cdr3_aa: CASSPGTSGNIQYF
j_call: TRBJ2-4
v_call: TRBV5-4
d_call: TRBD2
clone_size: .

cdr3_nt: TGTGCCAGCCGGCCCGGGACAAAGTTGAAACCAACCAAAAACATTCAGTACTTC
cdr3_aa: CASRPGTKLKPTKNIQYF
j_call: TRBJ2-4
v_call: TRBV2
d_call: .
clone_size: .

cdr3_nt: TGCGCCAGCAGCCAATTTAGGGACAACTACGAGCAGTACTTC
cdr3_aa: CASSQFRDNYEQYF
j_call: TRBJ2-7
v_call: TRBV4-3
d_call: .
clone_size: .

cdr3_nt: TGTGCCAGCGCTGTCCGGAGTAGCTCCTATAATTCACCCCTCCACTTT
cdr3_aa: CASAVRSSSYNSPLHF
j_call: TRBJ1-6
v_call: TRBV7-6
d_call: .
clone_size: .

cdr3_nt: TGTGCCAGCAGTCCCGGGAGCTCCTACGAGCAGTACTTC
cdr3_aa: CASSPGSSYEQYF
j_call: TRBJ2-7
v_call: TRBV27
d_call: .
clone_size: .

cdr3_nt: TGCAGCGTTGAGGGGGACAGGGGCCCTGAAGCTTTCTTT
cdr3_aa: CSVEGDRGPEAFF
j_call: TRBJ1-1
v_call: TRBV29-1
d_call: TRBD1
clone_size: .

cdr3_nt: TGTGCCAGCAGCGCTGGACAGGTGGGCTCCTACGAGCAGTACTTC
cdr3_aa: CASSAGQVGSYEQYF
j_call: TRBJ2-7
v_call: TRBV5-8
d_call: TRBD1
clone_size: .

cdr3_nt: TGTGCCAGCAGGACAGGGATTTCTAACTATGGCTACACCTTC
cdr3_aa: CASRTGISNYGYTF
j_call: TRBJ1-2
v_call: TRBV6-5
d_call: TRBD1
clone_size: .

cdr3_nt: TGTGCCAGCTCACCCCTGGAGCGGGGGGGCACAGATACGCAGTATTTT
cdr3_aa: CASSPLERGGTDTQYF
j_call: TRBJ2-3
v_call: TRBV18
d_call: TRBD2
clone_size: .

cdr3_nt: TGTGCCAGCTCACCACGGGACAGGGGGCGAGATACGCAGTATTTT
cdr3_aa: CASSPRDRGRDTQYF
j_call: TRBJ2-3
v_call: TRBV18
d_call: TRBD1
clone_size: .

cdr3_nt: TGTGCCAGCAGCTTCACCGGGGGTGAGCAGTTCTTC
cdr3_aa: CASSFTGGEQFF
j_call: TRBJ2-1
v_call: TRBV13
d_call: .
clone_size: .

cdr3_nt: TGTGCCAGCACCGCAGGGAATCAGCCCCAGCATTTT
cdr3_aa: CASTAGNQPQHF
j_call: TRBJ1-5
v_call: TRBV2
d_call: .
clone_size: once

cdr3_nt: TGTGCCAGCAGCGTAGGACAGGGCCAAGAGACCCAGTACTTC
cdr3_aa: CASSVGQGQETQYF
j_call: TRBJ2-5
v_call: TRBV9
d_call: TRBD1
clone_size: .

cdr3_nt: TGTGCCAGCAGCACTCAGACAGGGGCCTACAATGAGCAGTTCTTC
cdr3_aa: CASSTQTGAYNEQFF
j_call: TRBJ2-1
v_call: TRBV7-8
d_call: TRBD1
clone_size: .

cdr3_nt: TGTGCCAGCAGTGCGGAAGGGGGAGTTCCTTCTACGCTGTATTTT
cdr3_aa: CASSAEGGVPSTLYF
j_call: TRBJ2-3
v_call: TRBV7-2
d_call: .
clone_size: .

cdr3_nt: TGTGCCAGCAGTTACATCGACAGCTCCTATAATTCACCCCTCCACTTT
cdr3_aa: CASSYIDSSYNSPLHF
j_call: TRBJ1-6
v_call: TRBV6-5
d_call: .
clone_size: .

cdr3_nt: TGTGCCATCGGGGGCGGTGAGACCCAGTACTTC
cdr3_aa: CAIGGGETQYF
j_call: TRBJ2-5
v_call: TRBV10-3
d_call: .
clone_size: .

cdr3_nt: TGTGCCAGCAGCCCACCCTTCAGGGAGGGTGCAGATACGCAGTATTTT
cdr3_aa: CASSPPFREGADTQYF
j_call: TRBJ2-3
v_call: TRBV7-8
d_call: TRBD2
clone_size: few

cdr3_nt: TGTGCCAGCAGTATATCTATCGGTACGAGGCAGTACTTC
cdr3_aa: CASSISIGTRQYF
j_call: TRBJ2-7
v_call: TRBV14
d_call: .
clone_size: .

cdr3_nt: TGTGCCAGCAGCTCTAGCGGGACCCCCGGGGAGACCCAGTACTTC
cdr3_aa: CASSSSGTPGETQYF
j_call: TRBJ2-5
v_call: TRBV7-9
d_call: TRBD2
clone_size: .

cdr3_nt: TGCGCCAGCAGCTTGGGGTCGGGGGGCGAAGAGACCCAGTACTTC
cdr3_aa: CASSLGSGGEETQYF
j_call: TRBJ2-5
v_call: TRBV5-1
d_call: .
clone_size: .

cdr3_nt: TGTGCCATCAGTGACGGGGACAGGGTCACTGAAGCTTTCTTT
cdr3_aa: CAISDGDRVTEAFF
j_call: TRBJ1-1
v_call: TRBV10-3
d_call: TRBD1
clone_size: once

cdr3_nt: TGTGCCAGCCAGGAGGCCCGAGCCAAAAACATTCAGTACTTC
cdr3_aa: CASQEARAKNIQYF
j_call: TRBJ2-4
v_call: TRBV6-1
d_call: .
clone_size: .

cdr3_nt: TGTGCCAGTAGTATTTCCGGGACAGGGGGGTTTGGGTATGGCTACACCTTC
cdr3_aa: CASSISGTGGFGYGYTF
j_call: TRBJ1-2
v_call: TRBV19
d_call: TRBD1
clone_size: once

cdr3_nt: TGTGCCAGCAGCCCTAGGGGTGGGGAGACCCAGTACTTC
cdr3_aa: CASSPRGGETQYF
j_call: TRBJ2-5
v_call: TRBV7-3
d_call: .
clone_size: .

cdr3_nt: TGTGCCCTCGGGGAGGGCACAGATACGCAGTATTTT
cdr3_aa: CALGEGTDTQYF
j_call: TRBJ2-3
v_call: TRBV10-3
d_call: .
clone_size: .